This T cell receptor beta chain was observed in a study of blood T cell repertoires in COVID-19. The authors' processing: From reference gene primer amplification, estimates of nucleated cell counts were derived. The assay was immunoSEQ multiplex PCR, and TCRdb's table has in-frame clones only and misses some. V, J and clone size are taken as reported in that table, and D and trimming were inferred from the DNA itself. The sample has approximately 260,000 clones, under 90% seen once. The CDR3 is 15 residues long. Germline CDR1 and CDR2: MNHEY and SMNVEV (reference sequence). Losses at the gene ends were 0 bases for V and 3 bases for J; bases not matched to a gene: 3.

J is TRBJ1-1 and V is TRBV27, with 8 bases matching TRBD1. Sequencing was carried out using PBMCs or T cells enriched from blood (not recorded which). The sequence was obtained from a woman aged 55-69 years who had recovered from COVID-19. Here the CDR3 DNA reads TGTGCCAGCAGTTTATCCCCACAGGGGGACACTGAAGCTTTCTTT. It encodes CASSLSPQGDTEAFF.